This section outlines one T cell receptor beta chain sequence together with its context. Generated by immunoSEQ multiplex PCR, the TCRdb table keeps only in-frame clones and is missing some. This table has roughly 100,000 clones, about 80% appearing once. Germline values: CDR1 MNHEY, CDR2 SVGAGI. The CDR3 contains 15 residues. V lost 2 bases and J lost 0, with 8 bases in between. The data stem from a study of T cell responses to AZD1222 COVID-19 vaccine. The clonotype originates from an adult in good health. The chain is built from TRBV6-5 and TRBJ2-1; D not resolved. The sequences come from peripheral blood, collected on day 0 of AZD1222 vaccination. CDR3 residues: CASSYGGSSYNEQFF. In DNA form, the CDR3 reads TGTGCCAGCAGTTACGGTGGAAGCTCCTACAATGAGCAGTTCTTC.